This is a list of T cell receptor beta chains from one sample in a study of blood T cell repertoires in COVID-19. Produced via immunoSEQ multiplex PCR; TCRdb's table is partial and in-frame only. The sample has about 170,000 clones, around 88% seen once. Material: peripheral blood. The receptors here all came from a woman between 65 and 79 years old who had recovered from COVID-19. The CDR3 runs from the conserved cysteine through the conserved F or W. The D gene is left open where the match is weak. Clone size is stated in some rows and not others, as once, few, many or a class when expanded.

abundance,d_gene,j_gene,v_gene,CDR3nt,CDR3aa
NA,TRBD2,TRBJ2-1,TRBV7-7,TGTGCCAGCAGCCCTGGACTAGCGGGGGAGCAGTTCTTC,CASSPGLAGEQFF
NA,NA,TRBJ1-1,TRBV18,TGTGCCAGCTCACCCCCGGGCGGGGGCGGGACTGAAGCTTTCTTT,CASSPPGGGGTEAFF
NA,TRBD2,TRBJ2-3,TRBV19,TGTGCCAGTAACCCGCGGGCGGGGGGACGCACAGATACGCAGTATTTT,CASNPRAGGRTDTQYF
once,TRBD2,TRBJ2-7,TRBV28,TGTGCCAGCAGTAAAAGGACTAGCGGGAACTACGAGCAGTACTTC,CASSKRTSGNYEQYF
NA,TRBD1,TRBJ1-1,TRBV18,TGTGCCAGCTCACCCCAGGGGGACACTGAAGCTTTCTTT,CASSPQGDTEAFF
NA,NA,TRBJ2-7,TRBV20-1,TGCAGTGCCCCCATCTTAGTCGAGCAGTACTTC,CSAPILVEQYF
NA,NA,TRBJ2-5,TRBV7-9,TGTGCCAGCAGCCCCCGTCGTGTGCGGGAGACCCAGTACTTC,CASSPRRVRETQYF
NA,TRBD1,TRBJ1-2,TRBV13,TGTGCCAGCAGCTCCTACCGGACAGGGGGGAATTATGGCTACACCTTC,CASSSYRTGGNYGYTF
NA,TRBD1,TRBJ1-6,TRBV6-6,TGTGCCAGCACCTTTGGACAGGGGCCTTCACCCCTCCACTTT,CASTFGQGPSPLHF
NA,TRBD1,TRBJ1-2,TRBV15,TGTGCCACCAGCAGAGATCAGACAGGGTTAGCTGGCTACACCTTC,CATSRDQTGLAGYTF
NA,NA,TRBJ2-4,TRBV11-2,TGTGCCAGCAGCCCATACAGGGAAAACATTCAGTACTTC,CASSPYRENIQYF
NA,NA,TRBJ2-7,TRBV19,TGTGCCAGTATTGGCGGCAACTCCTACGAGCAGTACTTC,CASIGGNSYEQYF
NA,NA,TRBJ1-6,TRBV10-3,TGTGCCATCAGCGGGGGGGAATCACCCCTCCACTTT,CAISGGESPLHF
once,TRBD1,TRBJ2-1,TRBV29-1,TGCAGCGCCGAGGACAGGGTGGGCTCCTACAATGAGCAGTTCTTC,CSAEDRVGSYNEQFF
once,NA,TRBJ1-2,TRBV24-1,TGTGCCACCAGTCCCACAGCAAACTATGGCTACACCTTC,CATSPTANYGYTF
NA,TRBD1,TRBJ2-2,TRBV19,TGTGCCAGTAGTCCAACCCGGGACAGGGTATTCGGGGAGCTGTTTTTT,CASSPTRDRVFGELFF
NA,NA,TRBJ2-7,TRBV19,TGTGCCAGTAGTATAGTGTTTAGGGAGAGCTCCTACGAGCAGTACTTC,CASSIVFRESSYEQYF
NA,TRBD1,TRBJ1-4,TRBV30,TGTGCCTGGAGGCCGACAGGGGTTGAAAAACTGTTTTTT,CAWRPTGVEKLFF
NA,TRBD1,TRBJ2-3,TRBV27,TGTGCCAGCAGTTTAAGGGGACAGGTCTGGGATACGCAGTATTTT,CASSLRGQVWDTQYF
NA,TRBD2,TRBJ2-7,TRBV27,TGTGCCAGCAGTCCACTAGCGGCCCCCGGGGGCGAGCAGTACTTC,CASSPLAAPGGEQYF
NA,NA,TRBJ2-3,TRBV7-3,TGTGCCAGCAGCCCGAACAGACCCACAGATACGCAGTATTTT,CASSPNRPTDTQYF
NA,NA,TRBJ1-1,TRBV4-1,TGCGCCAGCAGCCGCCAAGGGGGTCGGGCGAACACTGAAGCTTTCTTT,CASSRQGGRANTEAFF
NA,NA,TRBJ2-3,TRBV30,TGTGCCTGGAGTGTTAGCCCCACCACAGATACGCAGTATTTT,CAWSVSPTTDTQYF
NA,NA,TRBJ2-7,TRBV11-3,TGTGCCAGCAGCCCCGGGCAGGGGTCCTCCTACGAGCAGTACTTC,CASSPGQGSSYEQYF
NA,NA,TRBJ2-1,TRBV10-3,TGTGCCATCAGTGGGGTGGGAGGCCAGGGTGAGCAGTTCTTC,CAISGVGGQGEQFF
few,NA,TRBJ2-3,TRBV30,TGTGCCTGGAGTCAAGGGGCGAGCACAGATACGCAGTATTTT,CAWSQGASTDTQYF
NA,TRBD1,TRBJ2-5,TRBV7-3,TGTGCCAGCAGCCCCGGACAGGGTTGGAGCGAGACCCAGTACTTC,CASSPGQGWSETQYF
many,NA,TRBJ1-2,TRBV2,TGTGCCAGCAGGGAACGCGGAGAAGGCTACACCTTC,CASRERGEGYTF
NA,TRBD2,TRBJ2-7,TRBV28,TGTGCCAGCAGTTTTTCGGCTAGCGGGACATACGAGCAGTACTTC,CASSFSASGTYEQYF
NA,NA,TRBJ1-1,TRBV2,TGTGCCAGCAGTGATCAGGGAACGATGAACACTGAAGCTTTCTTT,CASSDQGTMNTEAFF
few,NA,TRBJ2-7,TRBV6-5,TGTGCCAGCAGTTTAGGCAGGGAGCAGTACTTC,CASSLGREQYF
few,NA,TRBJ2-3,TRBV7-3,TGTGCCAGCAGCTTGACGGGGTCCACAGATACGCAGTATTTT,CASSLTGSTDTQYF
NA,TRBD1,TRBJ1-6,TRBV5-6,TGTGCCAGCAGTCGGGACAGGGGCAATTCACCCCTCCACTTT,CASSRDRGNSPLHF
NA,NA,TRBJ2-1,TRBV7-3,TGTGCCAGCAGCCCTAGCGCCGATGAGCAGTTCTTC,CASSPSADEQFF
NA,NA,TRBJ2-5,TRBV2,TGTGCCAGCAGTGCCGCGACCGACACCCCAGAGTACTTC,CASSAATDTPEYF
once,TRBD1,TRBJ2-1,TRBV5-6,TGTGCCAGCAGCTACGACAGGGTCCCCTACAATGAGCAGTTCTTC,CASSYDRVPYNEQFF
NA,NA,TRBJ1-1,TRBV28,TGTGCCAGCAGTTTGCCCAGGAACACTGAAGCTTTCTTT,CASSLPRNTEAFF
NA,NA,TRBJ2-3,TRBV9,TGTGCCAGCAGCCATGCTCCGACAGGGACTAGCACAGATACGCAGTATTTT,CASSHAPTGTSTDTQYF
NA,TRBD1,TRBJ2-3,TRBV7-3,TGTGCCAGCAGCCTACGACAGGGGGCTACAGATACGCAGTATTTT,CASSLRQGATDTQYF
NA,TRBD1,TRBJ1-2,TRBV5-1,TGCGCCAGCAGCTTGGGGACAGGGGGCTATGGCTACACCTTC,CASSLGTGGYGYTF
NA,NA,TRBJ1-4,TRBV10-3,TGTGCCATTCTCCCCCAACAGGGACCGGATGAAAAACTGTTTTTT,CAILPQQGPDEKLFF
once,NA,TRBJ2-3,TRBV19,TGTGCCAGTAGTATAGATCCGTGGCAGGGAGATACGCAGTATTTT,CASSIDPWQGDTQYF
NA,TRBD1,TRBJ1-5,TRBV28,TGTGCCAGCAGCCCAGGAGGCAGGGGGGTTCAGCCCCAGCATTTT,CASSPGGRGVQPQHF
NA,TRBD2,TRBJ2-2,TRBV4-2,TGTGCCAGCAGCCAATCGGTCCTGAGCGGGAGATGGACCGGGGAGCTGTTTTTT,CASSQSVLSGRWTGELFF
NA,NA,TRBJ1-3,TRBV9,TGTGCCAGCCAGGGAGGGGGCTCTGGAAACACCATATATTTT,CASQGGGSGNTIYF
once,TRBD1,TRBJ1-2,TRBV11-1,TGTGCCAGCAGCCCGGGACAGGGGGTCTATGGCTACACCTTC,CASSPGQGVYGYTF
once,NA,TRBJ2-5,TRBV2,TGTGCCGGATCTTTCGCCGAGCCCGGGGAGACCCAGTACTTC,CAGSFAEPGETQYF